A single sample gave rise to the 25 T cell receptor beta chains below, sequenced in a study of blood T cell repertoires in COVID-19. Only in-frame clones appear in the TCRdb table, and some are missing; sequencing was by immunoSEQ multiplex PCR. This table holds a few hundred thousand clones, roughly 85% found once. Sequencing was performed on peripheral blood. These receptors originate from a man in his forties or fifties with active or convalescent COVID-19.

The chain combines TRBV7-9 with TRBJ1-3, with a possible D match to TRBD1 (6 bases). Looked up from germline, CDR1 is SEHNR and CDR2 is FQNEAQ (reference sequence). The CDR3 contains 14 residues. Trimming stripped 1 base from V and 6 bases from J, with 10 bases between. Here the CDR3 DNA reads TGTGCCAGCAGCTTAGGCCCAGGGGAAAACACCATATATTTT. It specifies CASSLGPGENTIYF.

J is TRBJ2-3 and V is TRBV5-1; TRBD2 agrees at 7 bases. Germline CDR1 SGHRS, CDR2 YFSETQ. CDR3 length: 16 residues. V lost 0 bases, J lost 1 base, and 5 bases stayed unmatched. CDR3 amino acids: CASSLGLTSGTDTQYF. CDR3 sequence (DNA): TGCGCCAGCAGCTTGGGGCTTACTAGCGGCACAGATACGCAGTATTTT.

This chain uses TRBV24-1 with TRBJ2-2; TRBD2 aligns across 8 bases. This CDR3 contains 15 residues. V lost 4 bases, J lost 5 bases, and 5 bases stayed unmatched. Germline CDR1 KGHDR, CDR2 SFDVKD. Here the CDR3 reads CATSDPGGGTGELFF. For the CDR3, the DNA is TGTGCCACCAGTGACCCCGGCGGGGGGACCGGGGAGCTGTTTTTT.

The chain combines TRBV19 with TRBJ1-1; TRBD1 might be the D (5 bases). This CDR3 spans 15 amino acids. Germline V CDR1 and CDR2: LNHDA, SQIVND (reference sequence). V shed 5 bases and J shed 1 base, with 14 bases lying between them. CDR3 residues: CASSYGQNRNTEAFF. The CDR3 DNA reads TGTGCCAGTAGTTACGGACAAAACCGGAACACTGAAGCTTTCTTT. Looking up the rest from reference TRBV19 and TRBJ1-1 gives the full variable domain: DGGITQSPKYLFRKEGQNVTLSCEQNLNHDAMYWYRQDPGQGLRLIYYSQIVNDFQKGDIAEGYSVSREKKESFPLTVTSAQKNPTAFYLCASSYGQNRNTEAFFGQGTRLTVV.

The CDR3 DNA sequence: TGCAGTGCTAGTTCTAGGAGTACTGAAGCTTTCTTT. Its protein product is CSASSRSTEAFF. The chain links TRBV20-1 to TRBJ1-1; no definite D call. The CDR3 is 12 residues long. Looked up from germline, CDR1 is DFQATT and CDR2 is SNEGSKA (reference sequence). V shed 3 bases and J shed 5 bases, with 10 bases lying between them.

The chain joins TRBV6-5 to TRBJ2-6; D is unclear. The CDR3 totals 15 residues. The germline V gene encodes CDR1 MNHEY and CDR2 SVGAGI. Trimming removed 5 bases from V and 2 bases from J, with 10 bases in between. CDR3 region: CASSHTRAGANVLTF. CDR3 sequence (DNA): TGTGCCAGCAGTCATACACGGGCTGGGGCCAACGTCCTGACTTTC.

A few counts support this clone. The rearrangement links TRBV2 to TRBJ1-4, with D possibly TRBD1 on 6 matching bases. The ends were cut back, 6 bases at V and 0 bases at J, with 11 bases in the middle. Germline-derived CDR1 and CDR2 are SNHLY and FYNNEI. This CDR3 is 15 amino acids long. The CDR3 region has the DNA TGTGCCAGCAGGAGGACAGCCTCAACTAATGAAAAACTGTTTTTT. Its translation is CASRRTASTNEKLFF.

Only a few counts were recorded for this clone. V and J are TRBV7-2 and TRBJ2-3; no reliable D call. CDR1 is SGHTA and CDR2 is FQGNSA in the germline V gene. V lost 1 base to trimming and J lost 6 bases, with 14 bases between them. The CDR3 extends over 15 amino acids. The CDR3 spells CASSLGGLVGDTQYF. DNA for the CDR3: TGTGCCAGCAGCTTAGGAGGTCTGGTCGGGGATACGCAGTATTTT.

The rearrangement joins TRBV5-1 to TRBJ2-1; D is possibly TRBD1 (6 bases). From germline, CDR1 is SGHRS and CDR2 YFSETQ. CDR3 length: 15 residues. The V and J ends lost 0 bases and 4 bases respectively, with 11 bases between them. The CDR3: CASSLEQGKYNEQFF. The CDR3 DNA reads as TGCGCCAGCAGCTTGGAGCAGGGGAAATACAATGAGCAGTTCTTC.

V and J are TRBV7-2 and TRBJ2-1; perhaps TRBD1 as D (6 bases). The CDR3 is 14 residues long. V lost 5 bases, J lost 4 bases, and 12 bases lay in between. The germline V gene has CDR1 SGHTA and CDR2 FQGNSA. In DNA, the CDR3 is TGTGCCAGCAGCAGGGGGACCGGTTACAATGAGCAGTTCTTC. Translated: CASSRGTGYNEQFF.

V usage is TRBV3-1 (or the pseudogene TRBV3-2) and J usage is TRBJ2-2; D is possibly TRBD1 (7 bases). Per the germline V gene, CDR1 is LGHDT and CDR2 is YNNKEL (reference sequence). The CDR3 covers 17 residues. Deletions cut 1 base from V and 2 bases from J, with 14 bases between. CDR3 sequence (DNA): TGTGCCAGCAGCCAAGGGCAGGGGGGTGGAAACACCGGGGAGCTGTTTTTT. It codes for CASSQGQGGGNTGELFF.

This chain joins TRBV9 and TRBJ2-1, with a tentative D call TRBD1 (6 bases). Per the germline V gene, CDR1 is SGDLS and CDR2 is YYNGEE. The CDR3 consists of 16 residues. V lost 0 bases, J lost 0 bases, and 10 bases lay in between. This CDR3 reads CASSVGGTRSYNEQFF. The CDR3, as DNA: TGTGCCAGCAGCGTAGGGGGGACACGCTCCTACAATGAGCAGTTCTTC.

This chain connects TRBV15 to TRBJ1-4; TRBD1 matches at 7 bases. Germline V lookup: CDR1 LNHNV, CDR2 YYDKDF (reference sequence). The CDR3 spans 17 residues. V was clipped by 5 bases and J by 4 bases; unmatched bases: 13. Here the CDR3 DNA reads TGTGCCACCAGCGGCCGGGACAGCGTCGACCTTAATGAAAAACTGTTTTTT. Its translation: CATSGRDSVDLNEKLFF.

CDR3 in DNA: TGTGCCAGCAGCTTAATTCCGCTAGCGGGAGATACAGATACGCAGTATTTT. Translating it yields CASSLIPLAGDTDTQYF. The chain couples TRBV7-3 to TRBJ2-3, with TRBD2 matching 10 bases. The CDR3 runs to 17 residues. Germline CDR1 and CDR2: SGHTA and FQGTGA. The V gene end was trimmed by 1 base and the J gene end by 3 bases; junction bases not matched to a gene: 7.

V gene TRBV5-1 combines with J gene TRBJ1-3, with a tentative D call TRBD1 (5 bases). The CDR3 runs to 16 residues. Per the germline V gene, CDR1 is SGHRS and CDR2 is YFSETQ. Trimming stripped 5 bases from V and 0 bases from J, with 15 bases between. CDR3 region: CASSPDSFFSGNTIYF. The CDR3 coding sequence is TGCGCCAGCAGTCCCGACAGCTTTTTCTCTGGAAACACCATATATTTT.

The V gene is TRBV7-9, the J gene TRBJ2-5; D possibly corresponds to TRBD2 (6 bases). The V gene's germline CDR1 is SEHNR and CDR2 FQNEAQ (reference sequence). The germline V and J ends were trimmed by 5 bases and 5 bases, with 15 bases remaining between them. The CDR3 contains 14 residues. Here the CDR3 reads CASSRVWGRETQYF. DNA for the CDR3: TGTGCCAGCAGCCGTGTGTGGGGGAGGGAGACCCAGTACTTC.

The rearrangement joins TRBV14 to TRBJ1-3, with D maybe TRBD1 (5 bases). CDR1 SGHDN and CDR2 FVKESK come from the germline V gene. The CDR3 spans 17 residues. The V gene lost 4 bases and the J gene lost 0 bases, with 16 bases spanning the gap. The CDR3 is CASSPRGGGFSGNTIYF. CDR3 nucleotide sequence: TGTGCCAGCAGCCCCCGAGGCGGGGGATTCTCTGGAAACACCATATATTTT.

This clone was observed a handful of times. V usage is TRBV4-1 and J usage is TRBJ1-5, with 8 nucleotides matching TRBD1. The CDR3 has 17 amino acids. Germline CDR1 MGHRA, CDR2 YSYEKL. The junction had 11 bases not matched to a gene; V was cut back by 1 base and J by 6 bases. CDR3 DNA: TGCGCCAGCAGCCAAGGCTCCGCAGGGGGCATGGGTCAGCCCCAGCATTTT. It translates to CASSQGSAGGMGQPQHF.

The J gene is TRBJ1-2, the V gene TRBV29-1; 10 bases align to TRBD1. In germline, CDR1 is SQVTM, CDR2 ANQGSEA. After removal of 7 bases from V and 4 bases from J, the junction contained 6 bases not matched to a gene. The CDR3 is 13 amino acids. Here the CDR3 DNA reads TGCAGCGCGAGGGACAGGGGAGGCTATGGCTACACCTTC. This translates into CSARDRGGYGYTF. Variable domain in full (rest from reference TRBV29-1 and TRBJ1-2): SAVISQKPSRDICQRGTSLTIQCQVDSQVTMMFWYRQQPGQSLTLIATANQGSEATYESGFVIDKFPISRPNLTFSTLTVSNMSPEDSSIYLCSARDRGGYGYTFGSGTRLTVV.

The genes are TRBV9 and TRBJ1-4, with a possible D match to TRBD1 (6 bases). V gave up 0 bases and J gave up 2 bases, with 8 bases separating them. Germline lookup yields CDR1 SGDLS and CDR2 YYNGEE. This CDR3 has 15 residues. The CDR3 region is CASSVEGETNEKLFF. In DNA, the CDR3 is TGTGCCAGCAGCGTAGAGGGGGAGACTAATGAAAAACTGTTTTTT.

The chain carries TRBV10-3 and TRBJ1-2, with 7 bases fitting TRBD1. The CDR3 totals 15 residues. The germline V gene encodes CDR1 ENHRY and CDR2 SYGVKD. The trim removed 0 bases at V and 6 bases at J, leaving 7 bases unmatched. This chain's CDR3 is CAISESSGQLNGYTF. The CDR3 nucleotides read TGTGCCATCAGTGAGTCGTCGGGACAGCTAAATGGCTACACCTTC.

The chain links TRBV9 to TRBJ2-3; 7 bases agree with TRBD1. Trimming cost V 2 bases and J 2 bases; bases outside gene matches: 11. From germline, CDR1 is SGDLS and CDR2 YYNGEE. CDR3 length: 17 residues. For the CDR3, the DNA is TGTGCCAGCAGCGTCACGGGACAGAGTCTTTTCACAGATACGCAGTATTTT. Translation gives CASSVTGQSLFTDTQYF.

CDR3 in DNA: TGTGCCAGCAGCAGAGAAGGTAGCGGGAGGACCCAAGAGACCCAGTACTTC. Protein sequence: CASSREGSGRTQETQYF. The chain recombines TRBV5-8 with TRBJ2-5; 10 positions match TRBD2. The CDR3 runs to 17 residues. CDR1 is SGHTS, CDR2 YDEGEE, per germline. V shed 4 bases and J 1 base; nucleotides not matched to a gene: 10.

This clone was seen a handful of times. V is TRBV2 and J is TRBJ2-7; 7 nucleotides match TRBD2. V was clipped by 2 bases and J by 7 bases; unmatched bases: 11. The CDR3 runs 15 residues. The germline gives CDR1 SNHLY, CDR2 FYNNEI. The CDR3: CASSEMDSGPWEQYF. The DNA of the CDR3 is TGTGCCAGCAGTGAAATGGATAGCGGGCCTTGGGAGCAGTACTTC.

The CDR3 DNA follows: TGCGCCAGCAGGGAGGCAGATACGCAGTATTTT. Its protein product is CASREADTQYF. The genes are TRBV5-1 and TRBJ2-3; a weak D match, TRBD2 (5 bases). The CDR3 has 11 amino acids. The germline V gene has CDR1 SGHRS and CDR2 YFSETQ. The ends were cut back, 5 bases at V and 4 bases at J, with 5 bases in the middle.